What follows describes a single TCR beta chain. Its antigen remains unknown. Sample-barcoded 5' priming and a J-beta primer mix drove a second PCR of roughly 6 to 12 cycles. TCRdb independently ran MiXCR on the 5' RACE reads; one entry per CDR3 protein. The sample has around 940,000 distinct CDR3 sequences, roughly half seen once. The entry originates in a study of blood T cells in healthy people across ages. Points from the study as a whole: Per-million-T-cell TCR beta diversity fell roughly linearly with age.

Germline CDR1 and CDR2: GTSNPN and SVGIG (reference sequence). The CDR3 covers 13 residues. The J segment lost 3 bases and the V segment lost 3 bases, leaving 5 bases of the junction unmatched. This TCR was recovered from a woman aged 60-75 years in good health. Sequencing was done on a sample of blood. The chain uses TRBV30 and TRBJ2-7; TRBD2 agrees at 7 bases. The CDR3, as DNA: TGTGCCTGGAGAACCGCGGGAGTCTACGAGCAGTACTTC. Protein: CAWRTAGVYEQYF.